Listed here are 3 T cell receptor beta chains from one sample, sequenced in a study of cytotoxic CD8 clonotypes in ibrutinib-treated CLL. Method: immunoSEQ multiplex PCR; TCRdb's copy keeps in-frame clones and lacks some. The sample carries 200,000 to 250,000 clones, just under 80% recorded once. Sample: PBMCs, taken after 12 months of ibrutinib treatment. These receptor sequences come from a human donor with chronic lymphocytic leukemia.

The sample holds one count of this clone. The chain links TRBV19 to TRBJ1-4, with no clear D. CDR1 and CDR2 (germline): LNHDA, SQIVND (reference sequence). The ends were cut back, 7 bases at V and 0 bases at J, with 9 bases in the middle. The CDR3 is 14 amino acids. The CDR3 DNA reads TGTGCCAGTACCCTTCGGGCAACTAATGAAAAACTGTTTTTT. Protein product: CASTLRATNEKLFF.

This chain uses TRBV9 with TRBJ2-2; TRBD2 aligns across 8 bases. There are 16 residues in the CDR3. Trimming took 3 bases from V and 4 from J; bases not matched to a gene: 8. CDR1 SGDLS and CDR2 YYNGEE come from the germline V gene. CDR3 amino acids: CASSGFSGGGTGELFF. The DNA for the CDR3 is TGTGCCAGCAGCGGATTCAGCGGGGGAGGCACCGGGGAGCTGTTTTTT.

The J gene is TRBJ1-4, the V gene TRBV30; 9 bases line up with TRBD1. Germline trimming cut 5 bases from V and 8 bases from J; bases unmatched to any gene: 12. The CDR3 totals 15 residues. Per the germline V gene, CDR1 is GTSNPN and CDR2 is SVGIG (reference sequence). The CDR3: CAWDPGQGVGEKLFF. As DNA, the CDR3 is TGTGCCTGGGACCCGGGACAGGGTGTGGGCGAAAAACTGTTTTTT.